These 10 T cell receptor beta chains share one sample of origin, sequenced in a study of blood T cell repertoires in COVID-19. Sequencing was performed with immunoSEQ multiplex PCR; in TCRdb, only in-frame clones are kept and a portion is missing. This repertoire shows around 100,000 clones, 80% found once; its top ten account for less than 35%. Sequencing was carried out using peripheral blood. Receptors were obtained from an older man with active or convalescent COVID-19.

The chain has TRBV5-6 and TRBJ1-2; no firm D call. The CDR3 has 11 residues. Trimming cost V 3 bases and J 5 bases, with 5 bases left between them. Germline-derived CDR1 and CDR2 are SGHDT and YYEEEE. The CDR3 DNA follows: TGTGCCAGCAGCTCCAGGTATGGCTACACCTTC. Translation gives CASSSRYGYTF.

The CDR3, as DNA: TGTGCCAGCAGCCAGCCGGGACAGACTTGGGAAAAACTGTTTTTT. It specifies CASSQPGQTWEKLFF. The chain recombines TRBV3-1 (or the pseudogene TRBV3-2) with TRBJ1-4; TRBD1 aligns across 7 bases. Germline CDR1 and CDR2: LGHDT and YNNKEL (reference sequence). After removal of 3 bases from V and 8 bases from J, the junction contained 9 bases not matched to a gene. CDR3 length equals 15 residues.

The chain has TRBV4-3 and TRBJ2-7; D might be TRBD1 (5 bases). There are 13 residues in the CDR3. Germline CDR1 and CDR2: LGHNA and YSLEER. V was cut by 3 bases and J by 3 bases, with 9 bases left in between. The CDR3 loop reads CASSQGTGYEQYF. As DNA, the CDR3 is TGCGCCAGCAGCCAGGGAACAGGCTACGAGCAGTACTTC.

This clone showed up just once. The gene calls are TRBV6-5 and TRBJ2-1; 9 nucleotides agree with TRBD2. Germline lookup yields CDR1 MNHEY and CDR2 SVGAGI. The CDR3 sequence is 12 residues long. V was pared by 10 bases and J by 5 bases, with 3 bases of the junction left unmatched. The CDR3 sequence is CATRLADNEQFF. In nucleotides, the CDR3 is TGTGCCACGAGACTAGCGGACAATGAGCAGTTCTTC.

This sequence joins TRBV6-2 or TRBV6-3 and TRBJ2-1; TRBD1 is a possible D gene (5 bases). The CDR3 extends over 12 amino acids. The germline V gene has CDR1 MNHEY and CDR2 SVGEGT. V was cut by 5 bases and J by 10 bases, with 12 bases left in between. In DNA, the CDR3 is TGTGCCAGCAGTCCACGGAGACAGGAGCAGTTCTTC. It translates to CASSPRRQEQFF.

J is TRBJ2-7 and V is TRBV12-5, with TRBD2 matching over 10 bases. The germline V gene encodes CDR1 LGHNT and CDR2 FRNRAP. This CDR3 comprises 17 residues. Trimming took 5 bases from V and 3 from J; bases not matched to a gene: 13. Written as DNA, the CDR3 is TGTGCTAGTGGTGCGAACCTTAGCGGGGGGAGCTTCTACGAGCAGTACTTC. This translates into CASGANLSGGSFYEQYF.

The chain is built from TRBV29-1 and TRBJ1-2, with 7 positions matching TRBD1. In germline, CDR1 is SQVTM, CDR2 ANQGSEA. The CDR3 runs to 12 residues. The J segment lost 6 bases and the V segment lost 2 bases, leaving 3 bases of the junction unmatched. CDR3 protein: CSVESRGDGYTF. The CDR3 bases are TGCAGCGTTGAATCCAGGGGGGATGGCTACACCTTC.

This chain joins TRBV7-2 and TRBJ1-2, with a tentative D call TRBD1 (6 bases). This CDR3 comprises 15 residues. Per germline, CDR1 SGHTA and CDR2 FQGNSA. Trimming stripped 7 bases from V and 4 bases from J, with 19 bases between. CDR3 residues: CASNYRGGGTYGYTF. In DNA, the CDR3 is TGTGCCAGCAACTATAGAGGGGGGGGAACCTATGGCTACACCTTC. Complete variable domain (other parts from reference TRBV7-2 and TRBJ1-2): GAGVSQSPSNKVTEKGKDVELRCDPISGHTALYWYRQSLGQGLEFLIYFQGNSAPDKSGLPSDRFSAERTGGSVSTLTIQRTQQEDSAVYLCASNYRGGGTYGYTFGSGTRLTVV.

The V gene is TRBV19, the J gene TRBJ2-7, with 9 bases that match TRBD2. The ends lost 6 bases at V and 6 bases at J; junction bases unmatched: 6. The germline gives CDR1 LNHDA, CDR2 SQIVND (reference sequence). There are 13 residues in the CDR3. CDR3 amino acids: CASSAGGGSEQYF. CDR3 DNA: TGTGCCAGTAGCGCGGGAGGGGGGTCCGAGCAGTACTTC.

The chain carries TRBV6-1 and TRBJ2-7, with a possible D match to TRBD1 (5 bases). In germline, CDR1 is MNHNS, CDR2 SASEGT. V dropped 2 bases and J dropped 6 bases, with 8 bases sitting between them. The CDR3 extends over 12 amino acids. The CDR3, as DNA: TGTGCCAGCAGTGAACCACAGGTCGAGCAGTACTTC. Translating it yields CASSEPQVEQYF.